This T cell receptor beta chain was retrieved from a study of T cell repertoires in cytomegalovirus infection. This clonotype showed up just a few times. Its matching antigen is unknown. The J segment lost 8 bases and the V segment lost 3 bases, leaving 5 bases of the junction unmatched. Germline V gives CDR1 MDHEN, CDR2 SYDVKM. The CDR3 sequence is 14 residues long. In TCRdb, the reads were re-called with MiXCR into one record per CDR3 protein. This sample has 340,000 or so distinct CDR3 sequences, with approximately 25% found just once. Here the sequenced sample was cultured PBMCs, taken from culture after CMV antigen stimulation. The chain joins TRBV28 to TRBJ2-3; 10 bases are a match to TRBD2. This receptor was obtained from a human donor in good health (CMV status not recorded). Some clones in this sample may be carry-over from other donors' samples. In DNA, the CDR3 is TGTGCCAGCAGTTTTAGCGGGAGGAGCGGTACGCAGTATTTT. The encoded protein is CASSFSGRSGTQYF. Filled out from reference TRBV28 and TRBJ2-3, the complete variable domain reads DVKVTQSSRYLVKRTGEKVFLECVQDMDHENMFWYRQDPGLGLRLIYFSYDVKMKEKGDIPEGYSVSREKKERFSLILESASTNQTSMYLCASSFSGRSGTQYFGPGTRLTVL.